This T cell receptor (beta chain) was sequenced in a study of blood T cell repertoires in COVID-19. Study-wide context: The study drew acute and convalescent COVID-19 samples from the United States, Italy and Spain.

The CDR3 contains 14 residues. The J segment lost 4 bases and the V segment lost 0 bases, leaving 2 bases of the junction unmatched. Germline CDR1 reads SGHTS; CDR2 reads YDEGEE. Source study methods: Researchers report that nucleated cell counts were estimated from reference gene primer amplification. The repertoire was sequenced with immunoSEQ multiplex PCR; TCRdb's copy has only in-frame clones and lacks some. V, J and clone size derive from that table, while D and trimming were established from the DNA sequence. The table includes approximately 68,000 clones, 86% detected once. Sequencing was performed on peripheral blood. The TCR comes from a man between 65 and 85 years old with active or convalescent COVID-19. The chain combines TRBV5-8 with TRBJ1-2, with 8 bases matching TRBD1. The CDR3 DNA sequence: TGTGCCAGCAGCTTGGGACAGGGGCGCTATGGCTACACCTTC. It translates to CASSLGQGRYGYTF. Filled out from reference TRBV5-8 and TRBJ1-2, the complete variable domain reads EAGVTQSPTHLIKTRGQQATLRCSPISGHTSVYWYQQALGLGLQFLLWYDEGEERNRGNFPPRFSGRQFPNYSSELNVNALELEDSALYLCASSLGQGRYGYTFGSGTRLTVV.